The sequence of this T cell receptor (beta chain) was determined in a study of T-cell reconstitution after alpha-beta-depleted transplantation in children. The library targeted TCRbeta and was prepared with unique molecular identifiers. A single record per CDR3 protein comes from TCRdb applying MiXCR to the PCR reads. The sample includes hundreds of thousands of distinct CDR3 sequences, about an eighth of them seen just once. There are 17 residues in the CDR3. Trimming took 2 bases from V and 2 from J; bases not matched to a gene: 5. This clonotype was detected ten times or more. This TCR derives from a girl aged 2 to 9 with congenital amegakaryocytic thrombocytopenia, due to receive a stem cell transplant. The rearrangement links TRBV12-3 or TRBV12-4 to TRBJ2-2; 10 bases are shared with TRBD2. Sequencing was performed on PBMCs, taken before TCRalphabeta/CD19-depleted stem cell transplant. In nucleotides, the CDR3 is TGTGCCAGCAGTTTATGGACTAGCGGTTTCAACACCGGGGAGCTGTTTTTT. Translated: CASSLWTSGFNTGELFF.